The 27 T cell receptor beta chains below all came from one sample that was sequenced in a study of cytomegalovirus exposure and HLA in healthy donors. PCR employed 60 Vbeta and 13 Jbeta primers. Libraries were prepared by immunoSEQ multiplex PCR; TCRdb keeps only in-frame clonotypes and omits some of them. Among around 170,000 clones listed, roughly four fifths were seen once. Sequencing was performed on PBMCs. The receptor set was obtained from a woman between 18 and 30 years old in good health and CMV-seronegative.

This clone is a singleton in its sample. The same CDR3 arises from other DNA sequences in this sample as well. V gene TRBV29-1 combines with J gene TRBJ1-4, with a tentative D call TRBD1 (6 bases). Deletions cut 7 bases from V and 9 bases from J, with 15 bases between. The CDR3 is 12 amino acids. CDR1 SQVTM and CDR2 ANQGSEA come from the germline V gene. CDR3 sequence reads: CSAGGDTQKLFF. The CDR3 DNA reads TGCAGCGCTGGGGGGGACACACAAAAACTGTTTTTT.

The V and J genes are TRBV6-5 and TRBJ1-1; TRBD1 matches at 10 bases. Germline V CDR1 and CDR2: MNHEY, SVGAGI. The CDR3 is made up of 14 amino acids. Trimming removed 7 bases from V and 4 bases from J; junction bases left unmatched: 6. CDR3 in DNA: TGTGCCAGCACCCCTAGGACAGGGGGCACTGAAGCTTTCTTT. It encodes CASTPRTGGTEAFF.

The genes are TRBV7-6 and TRBJ2-3; the match to TRBD2 covers 10 bases. The germline V gene encodes CDR1 SGHVS and CDR2 FNYEAQ. Losses at the gene ends were 6 bases for V and 5 bases for J; bases not matched to a gene: 8. CDR3 length: 15 residues. For the CDR3, the DNA is TGTGCCAGCAGACAGACTAGCGGGTGGGGAGATACGCAGTATTTT. Translation gives CASRQTSGWGDTQYF.

The rearrangement joins TRBV7-9 to TRBJ2-1; 7 nucleotides match TRBD2. The ends lost 2 bases at V and 0 bases at J; junction bases unmatched: 7. The CDR3 extends over 17 amino acids. Germline V CDR1 and CDR2: SEHNR, FQNEAQ (reference sequence). CDR3 bases: TGTGCCAGCAGCTTACCGTGGGAGGGGAGCTCCTACAATGAGCAGTTCTTC. This codes for CASSLPWEGSSYNEQFF.

This clone was detected a few times. The rearrangement links TRBV6-5 to TRBJ2-1, with D perhaps matching TRBD1 (6 bases). Trimming removed 2 bases from V and 3 bases from J, with 11 bases in between. CDR1 is MNHEY, CDR2 SVGAGI, per germline. The CDR3 contains 15 residues. The CDR3 nucleotides read TGTGCCAGCAGTTACCGGGACAAGGGCTACAATGAGCAGTTCTTC. Protein: CASSYRDKGYNEQFF.

The chain employs TRBV7-3 and TRBJ2-1, with D perhaps TRBD2 (6 bases). The CDR3 is 15 amino acids. The V and J ends lost 5 bases and 1 base respectively, with 12 bases between them. Germline loops: CDR1 SGHTA, CDR2 FQGTGA. DNA of the CDR3: TGTGCCAGCAGCGCGGAGGGCCGGTCCTACAATGAGCAGTTCTTC. Translation gives CASSAEGRSYNEQFF.

This chain joins TRBV6-5 and TRBJ2-5; D unresolved. Germline V gives CDR1 MNHEY, CDR2 SVGAGI. V lost 0 bases, J lost 4 bases, and 9 bases lay in between. This CDR3 contains 14 residues. As DNA, the CDR3 is TGTGCCAGCAGTTACTCGATTAGCCGAGAGACCCAGTACTTC. Amino acids: CASSYSISRETQYF.

The V and J genes are TRBV29-1 and TRBJ2-7, with D possibly matching TRBD1 (5 bases). The CDR3 has 11 residues. V lost 5 bases to trimming and J lost 5 bases, with 10 bases between them. The germline V gene encodes CDR1 SQVTM and CDR2 ANQGSEA. The CDR3 is CSVRQGNEQYF. DNA of the CDR3: TGCAGCGTTCGCCAGGGAAACGAGCAGTACTTC.

The chain combines TRBV30 with TRBJ2-2; 7 bases map to TRBD1. This CDR3 contains 14 residues. J lost 3 bases, V lost 2 bases, and 3 bases had no gene match. Germline CDR1 GTSNPN, CDR2 SVGIG (reference sequence). The CDR3 loop reads CAWSRDRYTGELFF. The DNA for the CDR3 is TGTGCCTGGAGTCGGGACAGATACACCGGGGAGCTGTTTTTT.

The gene calls are TRBV11-3 and TRBJ2-7, with D possibly being TRBD1 (6 bases). CDR1 SGHNT and CDR2 YENEEA come from the germline V gene. The CDR3 loop spans 12 amino acids. Trimming took off 5 bases at V and 4 bases at J, with 9 bases between the two ends. In DNA form, the CDR3 reads TGTGCCAGCAGCCTGACAGGATACGAGCAGTACTTC. Its protein is CASSLTGYEQYF.

V is TRBV9 and J is TRBJ2-1; TRBD2 agrees at 9 bases. Per the germline V gene, CDR1 is SGDLS and CDR2 is YYNGEE. The CDR3 length is 15 residues. J lost 8 bases, V lost 4 bases, and 10 bases had no gene match. The CDR3 loop reads CASSRRREGPDEQFF. For the CDR3, the DNA is TGTGCCAGCAGCCGCCGGCGGGAGGGCCCGGATGAGCAGTTCTTC.

The chain joins TRBV27 to TRBJ2-2; D may be TRBD1 (6 bases). Germline values: CDR1 MNHEY, CDR2 SMNVEV (reference sequence). Trimming took off 6 bases at V and 3 bases at J, with 14 bases between the two ends. The length of the CDR3 is 15 residues. As DNA, the CDR3 is TGTGCCAGCAGCCCGGGACATCTAGACACCGGGGAGCTGTTTTTT. Its protein is CASSPGHLDTGELFF.

The V call is TRBV19, the J call TRBJ2-2; TRBD1 matches 7 bases. The CDR3 covers 15 residues. V gave up 7 bases and J gave up 5 bases; unmatched junction bases: 10. CDR1 LNHDA and CDR2 SQIVND come from the germline V gene (reference sequence). In nucleotides, the CDR3 is TGTGCCAGTACCCTTCGACAGGGCCGAACCGGGGAGCTGTTTTTT. Translation: CASTLRQGRTGELFF.

The V call is TRBV18, the J call TRBJ2-3; D may be TRBD2 (5 bases). Deletions cut 4 bases from V and 6 bases from J, with 8 bases between. Germline V gene data show CDR1 as KGHSH and CDR2 as LQKENI. This CDR3 is built from 12 residues. In DNA form, the CDR3 reads TGTGCCAGCTCACTACAGCGGGATACGCAGTATTTT. It yields the protein CASSLQRDTQYF.

This chain links TRBV7-6 with TRBJ2-2; TRBD2 agrees at 11 bases. The CDR3 runs to 17 residues. V trimming: 5 bases; J trimming: 6 bases; junction bases outside the gene matches: 11. CDR1 is SGHVS, CDR2 FNYEAQ, per germline. Here the CDR3 DNA reads TGTGCCAGCAGCGCCTTTAGCGGGAGGGCCAGAGCCGGGGAGCTGTTTTTT. This sequence encodes CASSAFSGRARAGELFF.

The chain employs TRBV19 and TRBJ2-7, with a tentative D call TRBD1 (6 bases). CDR3 size: 16 residues. The germline V gene encodes CDR1 LNHDA and CDR2 SQIVND (reference sequence). The V end was cut by 1 base, the J end by 2 bases, with 15 bases between. CDR3 region: CASSIAPRTETYEQYF. The CDR3 nucleotides are TGTGCCAGTAGTATAGCCCCCAGGACAGAGACCTACGAGCAGTACTTC.

This CDR3 is CASSGLSASYEQYF. In nucleotides, the CDR3 is TGTGCCAGCAGTGGACTTTCAGCTTCCTACGAGCAGTACTTC. V and J are TRBV6-1 and TRBJ2-7; D remains ambiguous. The ends were cut back, 4 bases at V and 1 base at J, with 11 bases in the middle. The CDR3 loop spans 14 amino acids. Germline lookup yields CDR1 MNHNS and CDR2 SASEGT.

The chain recombines TRBV9 with TRBJ2-7; 7 bases agree with TRBD2. Germline CDR1 is SGDLS and CDR2 is YYNGEE. The CDR3 is made up of 15 amino acids. The J segment lost 7 bases and the V segment lost 0 bases, leaving 10 bases of the junction unmatched. The CDR3 region has the DNA TGTGCCAGCAGCGTAGAGGTGGGAGGGCCAGGAGAGCAGTACTTC. Translated, it gives CASSVEVGGPGEQYF.

The J gene is TRBJ2-5, the V gene TRBV15; 9 nucleotides align to TRBD2. V trimming: 0 bases; J trimming: 4 bases; junction bases outside the gene matches: 6. CDR3 size: 16 residues. Germline assignment: CDR1 LNHNV and CDR2 YYDKDF (reference sequence). CDR3 amino acids: CATSRDGLAGLETQYF. The CDR3 DNA reads as TGTGCCACCAGCAGAGATGGGCTAGCGGGGTTAGAGACCCAGTACTTC.

A few counts support this clone. This rearrangement joins TRBV19 to TRBJ1-1; the D is unclear. CDR1 LNHDA and CDR2 SQIVND come from the germline V gene (reference sequence). V dropped 6 bases and J dropped 5 bases, with 7 bases sitting between them. This CDR3 has 11 residues. The CDR3 sequence: CASSEGTEAFF. CDR3 DNA: TGTGCCAGTAGCGAGGGAACTGAAGCTTTCTTT.

Notes on this clone: One end of the junction is discordant with germline, which a read error may explain. The rearrangement links TRBV7-9 to TRBJ1-2; 8 nucleotides align to TRBD1. Germline CDR1 reads SEHNR; CDR2 reads FQNEAQ (reference sequence). This CDR3 has 13 amino acids. CDR3 nucleotides: TGTTCCAGCAGCTCACAGGGGGACTATGGCTACACCTTC. This translates into CSSSSQGDYGYTF.

This clone was picked up one time. This chain joins TRBV6-6 and TRBJ1-4, with TRBD1 matching 7 bases. Unmatched junction bases numbered 7, after V lost 5 bases and J lost 4 bases. The CDR3 is 15 residues long. The germline CDR1 and CDR2 sequences are MNHNY and SVGAGI (reference sequence). The CDR3 nucleotides read TGTGCCAGCAGTCCAGGGGGGTCTGATAATGAAAAACTGTTTTTT. Translated, it gives CASSPGGSDNEKLFF.

The V and J genes are TRBV5-1 and TRBJ2-5, with 9 bases aligning to TRBD1. The CDR3 has 16 residues. V gave up 4 bases and J gave up 5 bases; unmatched junction bases: 12. In germline, CDR1 is SGHRS, CDR2 YFSETQ. The CDR3: CASSLGQGKWWETQYF. The CDR3 bases are TGCGCCAGCAGCCTGGGACAGGGAAAGTGGTGGGAGACCCAGTACTTC. Full variable domain (rest looked up from reference TRBV5-1 and TRBJ2-5): KAGVTQTPRYLIKTRGQQVTLSCSPISGHRSVSWYQQTPGQGLQFLFEYFSETQRNKGNFPGRFSGRQFSNSRSEMNVSTLELGDSALYLCASSLGQGKWWETQYFGPGTRLLVL.

The chain employs TRBV6-1 and TRBJ1-4; D gene unclear. Germline CDR1 is MNHNS and CDR2 is SASEGT. CDR3 length: 15 residues. Trimming took 7 bases from V and 0 from J, leaving 12 bases between them. The CDR3 DNA reads as TGTGCCAGCATGAAAGTCGGGGCAACTAATGAAAAACTGTTTTTT. Translation gives CASMKVGATNEKLFF.

The rearrangement uses TRBV7-3 and TRBJ2-7; D remains unclear. Germline V lookup: CDR1 SGHTA, CDR2 FQGTGA. The CDR3 is 14 residues long. V lost 0 bases to trimming and J lost 0 bases, with 6 bases between them. CDR3 residues: CASSLTGFSYEQYF. Written as DNA, the CDR3 is TGTGCCAGCAGCTTAACTGGCTTCTCCTACGAGCAGTACTTC.

The rearrangement links TRBV30 to TRBJ2-1; D is ambiguous. The V gene lost 8 bases and the J gene lost 7 bases, with 9 bases spanning the gap. The CDR3 is 10 residues long. Germline lookup yields CDR1 GTSNPN and CDR2 SVGIG (reference sequence). CDR3 sequence: CAISTNEQFF. CDR3 bases: TGTGCCATCTCCACTAATGAGCAGTTCTTC. Complete variable domain (other parts from reference TRBV30 and TRBJ2-1): SQTIHQWPATLVQPVGSPLSLECTVEGTSNPNLYWYRQAAGRGLQLLFYSVGIGQISSEVPQNLSASRPQDRQFILSSKKLLLSDSGFYLCAISTNEQFFGPGTRLTVL.

The rearrangement joins TRBV2 to TRBJ2-1, with 12 nucleotides matching TRBD2. This CDR3 contains 15 residues. The junction had 5 bases not matched to a gene; V was cut back by 8 bases and J by 3 bases. Germline-derived CDR1 and CDR2 are SNHLY and FYNNEI. CDR3 DNA sequence: TGTGCCAGCTCCAGACTAGCGGGGGACTACAATGAGCAGTTCTTC. Its protein product is CASSRLAGDYNEQFF.